Listed here are 15 T cell receptor beta chains from one sample, sequenced in a study of molecular identifiers for immune sequencing clone quantification. MiXCR was run by TCRdb on the PCR reads, yielding one entry per CDR3 protein. The sample consists of about 640,000 distinct CDR3 sequences, around 20% of them appearing once. Source material: naive CD8+ T cells from blood, with Jurkat cell RNA spiked in. The subset is: FACS-sorted CD8+CD4-CCR7+CD45RA+ naive T cells. All receptors derive from a human donor in good health. Some libraries in this study had Jurkat cell RNA spiked in.

Notes on this clonotype: Being one base from a much bigger clone, this may be a read error. The chain recombines TRBV25-1 with TRBJ1-4; TRBD1 matches 10 bases. Germline CDR1 MGHDK, CDR2 SYGVNS. The CDR3 contains 17 residues. The CDR3 here is CASGESRGQGENEKLFF. Written as DNA, the CDR3 is TGTGCCAGCGGTGAATCCCGAGGACAGGGGGAGAATGAAAAACTGTTTTTT. Combining the CDR3 with reference TRBV25-1 and TRBJ1-4 gives the whole variable domain EADIYQTPRYLVIGTGKKITLECSQTMGHDKMYWYQQDPGMELHLIHYSYGVNSTEKGDLSSESTVSRIRTEHFPLTLESARPSHTSQYLCASGESRGQGENEKLFFGSGTQLSVL.

CDR3 region: CASSLVSAGAYNEQFF. CDR3 nucleotides: TGTGCCAGCAGCTTAGTGTCAGCGGGAGCCTACAATGAGCAGTTCTTC. The gene calls are TRBV11-2 and TRBJ2-1, with 8 bases matching TRBD2. The ends lost 1 base at V and 2 bases at J; junction bases unmatched: 4. The germline V gene encodes CDR1 SGHAT and CDR2 FQNNGV. The CDR3 has 16 amino acids.

The chain employs TRBV24-1 and TRBJ2-2; 7 positions agree with TRBD2. Germline CDR1 reads KGHDR; CDR2 reads SFDVKD. J lost 1 base, V lost 10 bases, and 2 bases had no gene match. The CDR3 is made up of 13 amino acids. For the CDR3, the DNA is TGTGCCACGTCGGGGGGGAACACCGGGGAGCTGTTTTTT. It is translated as CATSGGNTGELFF.

The J gene is TRBJ2-3, the V gene TRBV30; D might be TRBD1 (7 bases). Germline CDR1 GTSNPN, CDR2 SVGIG (reference sequence). This CDR3 spans 17 amino acids. V lost 5 bases to trimming and J lost 0 bases, with 21 bases between them. In DNA, the CDR3 is TGTGCCTGGTCCGGGTGGGGGGACAGCCAAAGCACAGATACGCAGTATTTT. Translating it yields CAWSGWGDSQSTDTQYF.

This clonotype was seen many times. J is TRBJ2-4 and V is TRBV4-2; 10 bases map to TRBD1. The CDR3 consists of 15 residues. The trim removed 4 bases at V and 7 bases at J, leaving 7 bases unmatched. From germline, CDR1 is LGHNA and CDR2 YNFKEQ. The CDR3 DNA sequence: TGTGCCAGCAGCCCGGACAGGGGGTTCCTCAACATTCAGTACTTC. It codes for CASSPDRGFLNIQYF.

Concerning this clonotype: A read error may produce the germline difference seen at one junction end. This chain links TRBV7-9 with TRBJ2-7; D might be TRBD1 (5 bases). Per the germline V gene, CDR1 is SEHNR and CDR2 is FQNEAQ (reference sequence). The CDR3 consists of 16 residues. For the CDR3, the DNA is TGTGCCAGCAGCTTAGCGGGCAGGGCCTACTCCTGCGAGCAGTACTTC. Residues: CASSLAGRAYSCEQYF.

This clonotype was observed many times. The J gene is TRBJ1-1, the V gene TRBV12-3 or TRBV12-4; no clear D gene. This CDR3 contains 13 residues. V dropped 3 bases and J dropped 3 bases, with 8 bases sitting between them. The CDR3 region has the DNA TGTGCCAGCAGTTTTTCAGGATACACTGAAGCTTTCTTT. Translated: CASSFSGYTEAFF.

This chain uses TRBV4-3 with TRBJ2-7; 9 nucleotides line up with TRBD2. J lost 1 base, V lost 3 bases, and 7 bases had no gene match. The germline V gene encodes CDR1 LGHNA and CDR2 YSLEER. CDR3 length equals 16 residues. The CDR3 sequence is CASSHDWREGSYEQYF. CDR3 bases: TGCGCCAGCAGCCATGATTGGCGGGAGGGGTCCTACGAGCAGTACTTC.

This clonotype was counted at least ten times. This chain joins TRBV6-5 and TRBJ2-3, with D perhaps TRBD1 or TRBD2 (5 bases each). Trimming left V 8 bases short and J 1 base short, with 13 bases between. There are 14 residues in the CDR3. Germline assignment: CDR1 MNHEY and CDR2 SVGAGI. CDR3 DNA sequence: TGTGCCAGCGCAGTCGGGACCGGCACAGATACGCAGTATTTT. Residues: CASAVGTGTDTQYF.

This clonotype was counted between two and nine times. The chain links TRBV24-1 to TRBJ2-1; D unclear. CDR3 length: 14 residues. Deletions cut 1 base from V and 6 bases from J, with 9 bases between. CDR1 is KGHDR, CDR2 SFDVKD, per germline. The CDR3 region is CATSDLGRFNEQFF. CDR3 sequence (DNA): TGTGCCACCAGTGATTTAGGGCGTTTCAATGAGCAGTTCTTC.

This chain uses TRBV7-6 with TRBJ2-6; a possible D gene is TRBD1 (5 bases). The V end lost 4 bases, the J end lost 4 bases, and 14 bases lay between the germline ends. The CDR3 has 16 residues. Germline V gene data show CDR1 as SGHVS and CDR2 as FNYEAQ. The CDR3 coding sequence is TGTGCCAGCAGCTCCCCGGTGGGGCCCGGGGCCAACGTCCTGACTTTC. Protein: CASSSPVGPGANVLTF.

In this sample, this clonotype turned up many times. The chain is built from TRBV4-3 and TRBJ2-5; TRBD2 matches at 10 bases. This CDR3 is 16 amino acids long. CDR1 LGHNA and CDR2 YSLEER come from the germline V gene. The V and J ends lost 0 bases and 6 bases, in that order; junction bases with no gene match: 7. In nucleotides, the CDR3 is TGCGCCAGCAGCCAAGATCGGAGCGGGAGGGTGAAGACCCAGTACTTC. Translated, it gives CASSQDRSGRVKTQYF.

The table lists this clonotype with many counts. The chain links TRBV29-1 to TRBJ2-3; TRBD1 matches 7 bases. Looked up from germline, CDR1 is SQVTM and CDR2 is ANQGSEA. This CDR3 spans 16 amino acids. The J segment lost 4 bases and the V segment lost 6 bases, leaving 16 bases of the junction unmatched. Written as DNA, the CDR3 is TGCAGCGTAAATGGACCTACAGGGGACGGTTCAGATACGCAGTATTTT. This codes for CSVNGPTGDGSDTQYF.

This clonotype appeared many times. The chain combines TRBV28 with TRBJ2-1; TRBD2 aligns across 9 bases. The CDR3 extends over 15 amino acids. V lost 6 bases to trimming and J lost 2 bases; unmatched junction nucleotides: 5. Germline V gives CDR1 MDHEN, CDR2 SYDVKM. This CDR3 reads CASSYSGSAYNEQFF. In nucleotides, the CDR3 is TGTGCCAGCAGCTATAGCGGGAGCGCCTACAATGAGCAGTTCTTC.

The table lists this clonotype with a few counts. The V call is TRBV27, the J call TRBJ2-6, with 12 bases lining up with TRBD1. Unmatched junction bases numbered 9, after V lost 3 bases and J lost 0 bases. The CDR3 consists of 20 residues. Germline loops: CDR1 MNHEY, CDR2 SMNVEV (reference sequence). The CDR3 loop is CASSFGGQGAFGSGANVLTF. CDR3 bases: TGTGCCAGCAGTTTCGGGGGACAGGGGGCCTTTGGCTCTGGGGCCAACGTCCTGACTTTC.